A selection of T cell receptor beta chains follows, all from one sample in a study of STAT3 mutations in large granular lymphocyte leukemia. Profiled with immunoSEQ multiplex PCR; TCRdb holds only in-frame clones, not every one. The repertoire holds about 10,000 clones, 70% to 90% seen once, with over 25% in the top ten. The sequencing input was peripheral blood mononuclear cells. The receptors were sampled from a man aged 55 to 70 with T-cell large granular lymphocyte leukemia. Some clones in this sample may be carry-over from other donors' samples. Each CDR3 is given with its conserved first and last residue. A D gene is named only where the DNA matches it firmly. Some rows have no size entry. The others give once, few or many, or a class for an expanded clone.

v_call	clone_size	cdr3_length	d_call	j_call	cdr3_aa	cdr3_nt
TRBV7-9	.	15	TRBD2	TRBJ2-1	CASSRLAGLYNEQFF	TGTGCCAGCAGCCGACTAGCGGGACTGTACAATGAGCAGTTCTTC
TRBV5-4	.	16	.	TRBJ2-7	CASSSLPVRTGFEQYF	TGTGCCAGCAGCTCCCTCCCTGTGCGGACCGGTTTCGAGCAGTACTTC
TRBV4-2	.	22	TRBD2	TRBJ2-1	CASSQDPGWDSGNLLSYNEQFF	TGTGCCAGCAGCCAAGATCCGGGTTGGGATAGCGGGAACCTACTATCCTACAATGAGCAGTTCTTC
TRBV5-4	.	15	.	TRBJ2-2	CASSLDATPSGELFF	TGTGCCAGCAGCTTGGACGCGACTCCTAGCGGGGAGCTGTTTTTT
TRBV5-4	.	14	.	TRBJ2-7	CASSPSPNSYEQYF	TGTGCCAGCAGCCCGAGTCCCAACTCCTACGAGCAGTACTTC
TRBV30	.	14	.	TRBJ1-1	CAWSSTFMNTEAFF	TGTGCCTGGAGTAGCACTTTCATGAACACTGAAGCTTTCTTT
TRBV6-4	.	13	TRBD2	TRBJ2-3	CASGGDGTDTQYF	TGTGCCAGCGGGGGGGATGGCACAGATACGCAGTATTTT
TRBV6-5	.	15	.	TRBJ2-4	CASSYAGATKNIQYF	TGTGCCAGCAGTTACGCAGGGGCGACCAAAAACATTCAGTACTTC
TRBV28	.	14	.	TRBJ2-3	CASSLGLRTDTQYF	TGTGCCAGCAGTTTGGGATTACGCACAGATACGCAGTATTTT
TRBV7-9	.	17	TRBD2	TRBJ2-3	CASSLASAGGPTDTQYF	TGTGCCAGCAGCTTAGCGTCGGCGGGAGGGCCTACAGATACGCAGTATTTT
TRBV9	.	16	.	TRBJ2-4	CASSVVAPLAKNIQYF	TGTGCCAGCAGCGTAGTGGCGCCTCTAGCCAAAAACATTCAGTACTTC
TRBV5-4	.	14	.	TRBJ2-7	CASSPSGTPYEQYF	TGTGCCAGCAGCCCGTCGGGGACTCCCTACGAGCAGTACTTC
TRBV7-8	once	17	TRBD1	TRBJ1-4	CASSLESQGAGGEKLFF	TGTGCCAGCAGCTTAGAATCACAGGGGGCGGGGGGAGAAAAACTGTTTTTT
TRBV18	.	16	.	TRBJ2-1	CASSPLEGAPGNEQFF	TGTGCCAGCTCACCACTTGAGGGAGCCCCGGGTAATGAGCAGTTCTTC
TRBV7-2	.	13	.	TRBJ1-2	CASSFRGDNGYTF	TGTGCCAGCAGCTTCAGGGGAGACAATGGCTACACCTTC
TRBV30	.	13	TRBD1	TRBJ2-5	CACGQGPQETQYF	TGTGCCTGCGGACAGGGGCCCCAAGAGACCCAGTACTTC
TRBV18	.	17	.	TRBJ1-1	CASSPPIFTGSNTEAFF	TGTGCCAGCTCACCACCCATCTTCACAGGGTCGAACACTGAAGCTTTCTTT
TRBV7-3	.	12	.	TRBJ2-1	CASSQGRDEQFF	TGTGCCAGCAGCCAAGGGCGGGATGAGCAGTTCTTC
TRBV7-9	.	15	.	TRBJ2-7	CASSFPGTPEDEQYF	TGTGCCAGCAGCTTCCCTGGGACTCCGGAAGACGAGCAGTACTTC
TRBV30	.	12	TRBD2	TRBJ2-7	CAWTSGAYEQYF	TGTGCCTGGACTAGCGGAGCCTACGAGCAGTACTTC
TRBV27	.	17	TRBD2	TRBJ2-1	CASSLLVGTSLYNEQFF	TGTGCCAGCAGTTTGTTAGTAGGGACTAGCCTCTACAATGAGCAGTTCTTC
TRBV19	.	17	.	TRBJ2-2	CASSIHHGGGNTGELFF	TGTGCCAGTAGTATTCATCACGGAGGGGGGAACACCGGGGAGCTGTTTTTT
TRBV7-3	.	13	.	TRBJ1-6	CASSLDGNSPLHF	TGTGCCAGCAGCTTGGACGGGAATTCACCCCTCCACTTT
TRBV13	.	17	.	TRBJ2-2	CASSPPPGEVNTGELFF	TGTGCCAGCAGCCCCCCCCCGGGCGAAGTTAACACCGGGGAGCTGTTTTTT
TRBV5-4	.	12	.	TRBJ2-3	CASSWGADTQYF	TGTGCCAGCAGCTGGGGGGCGGATACGCAGTATTTT
TRBV19	.	13	TRBD1	TRBJ2-5	CASRRTGQETQYF	TGTGCCAGTAGGAGGACAGGCCAAGAGACCCAGTACTTC
TRBV9	.	13	.	TRBJ1-5	CASSPDSRAPQHF	TGTGCCAGCAGCCCCGACAGTAGGGCGCCCCAGCATTTT